The 20 T cell receptor beta chains in this list originate from one sample, sequenced in a study of T cell responses to AZD1222 COVID-19 vaccine. Assay used: immunoSEQ multiplex PCR; TCRdb lists only in-frame clones, some missing. The data contain tens of thousands of clones, roughly nine tenths of them singletons. The starting material was peripheral blood, obtained on day 0 of AZD1222 vaccination. The receptors here all came from an adult in good health.

This chain joins TRBV5-3 and TRBJ1-6, with D tentatively TRBD1 (6 bases). TRBV5-3 is identified as an open reading frame with a role that is uncertain. V was shortened by 4 bases and J by 10 bases, with 21 bases between the two germline ends. CDR3 length: 16 residues. CDR3 loop: CARSHWGGRRGSPLHF. DNA of the CDR3: TGTGCCAGAAGCCATTGGGGGGGGCGCAGAGGGTCACCCCTCCACTTT.

V usage is TRBV5-1 and J usage is TRBJ2-5, with D possibly being TRBD2 (5 bases). CDR1 SGHRS and CDR2 YFSETQ come from the germline V gene. The CDR3 spans 11 residues. Trimming shortened V by 5 bases and J by 3 bases, and 5 bases separated the two germline ends. This CDR3 reads CASRAEETQYF. The DNA for the CDR3 is TGCGCCAGCAGAGCGGAAGAGACCCAGTACTTC.

The J gene is TRBJ2-1, the V gene TRBV30; maybe TRBD2 (6 bases). Trimming cost V 0 bases and J 6 bases, with 15 bases left between them. This CDR3 contains 15 residues. Germline V gives CDR1 GTSNPN, CDR2 SVGIG (reference sequence). CDR3 in amino acids: CAWSVGGARGNEQFF. DNA of the CDR3: TGTGCCTGGAGTGTTGGAGGGGCGAGGGGCAATGAGCAGTTCTTC.

The sample holds one count of this clone. This chain connects TRBV7-8 to TRBJ1-1; D not resolved. Germline loops: CDR1 SGHVS, CDR2 FQNEAQ. CDR3 size: 13 residues. The V and J ends lost 11 bases and 1 base respectively, with 14 bases between them. The CDR3 DNA reads TGTGCCTGGGAGGCGCTCGGGAACACTGAAGCTTTCTTT. This gives the protein CAWEALGNTEAFF.

The chain is built from TRBV3-1 (or the pseudogene TRBV3-2) and TRBJ2-7; D gene uncertain. Germline V lookup: CDR1 LGHDT, CDR2 YNNKEL (reference sequence). This CDR3 spans 11 amino acids. Trimming left V 1 base short and J 4 bases short, with 2 bases between. CDR3 protein: CASSQGYEQYF. CDR3 nucleotide sequence: TGTGCCAGCAGCCAAGGTTACGAGCAGTACTTC.

Only a few counts were recorded for this clone. CDR3 sequence: CASSLGQPRDTEAFF. The CDR3 nucleotides read TGTGCCAGCAGCTTGGGACAGCCGAGAGACACTGAAGCTTTCTTT. V gene TRBV5-4 combines with J gene TRBJ1-1; tentative D call: TRBD1 (5 bases). Trimming removed 0 bases at V and 3 bases at J, with 12 bases between. The germline gives CDR1 SGHNT, CDR2 YYREEE (reference sequence). This CDR3 is 15 amino acids long.

V is TRBV6-2 or TRBV6-3 and J is TRBJ2-5; 8 nucleotides line up with TRBD1. The CDR3 extends over 13 amino acids. The germline CDR1 and CDR2 sequences are MNHEY and SVGEGT. The V gene end was trimmed by 5 bases and the J gene end by 4 bases; junction bases not matched to a gene: 3. The CDR3, as DNA: TGTGCCAGCAGTCGGGACAGGCGAGAGACCCAGTACTTC. Encoded protein: CASSRDRRETQYF.

This CDR3 reads CASRTRFFDQGYTF. The CDR3 nucleotides are TGTGCCAGCAGGACAAGATTTTTTGACCAGGGCTACACCTTC. This chain connects TRBV2 to TRBJ1-2; D not certain. The germline V and J ends were trimmed by 6 bases and 8 bases, with 19 bases remaining between them. In germline, CDR1 is SNHLY, CDR2 FYNNEI. The CDR3 runs 14 residues.

The V gene is TRBV2, the J gene TRBJ1-6, with D uncertain. The CDR3 loop spans 13 amino acids. Germline values: CDR1 SNHLY, CDR2 FYNNEI. V was clipped by 3 bases and J by 7 bases, with 7 bases between them. CDR3 bases: TGTGCCAGCAGTGAGGCCAGGAATTCACCCCTCCACTTT. Protein product: CASSEARNSPLHF.

The chain has TRBV5-4 and TRBJ1-5; D unresolved. V gave up 4 bases and J gave up 0 bases, with 8 bases separating them. Germline CDR1 is SGHNT and CDR2 is YYREEE (reference sequence). This CDR3 has 14 amino acids. In nucleotides, the CDR3 is TGTGCCAGCAGCCTGGGAAATAGCAATCAGCCCCAGCATTTT. Translating gives CASSLGNSNQPQHF.

The chain has TRBV5-4 and TRBJ2-3, with TRBD2 matching 7 bases. Per germline, CDR1 SGHNT and CDR2 YYREEE (reference sequence). There are 14 residues in the CDR3. V shed 4 bases, J shed 1 base, and the junction held 3 bases outside the gene matches. In DNA, the CDR3 is TGTGCCAGCAGCGTGAGCGGGGGCACAGATACGCAGTATTTT. Translating it yields CASSVSGGTDTQYF.

The V gene is TRBV6-5, the J gene TRBJ1-2; D is unresolved. Germline values: CDR1 MNHEY, CDR2 SVGAGI. The V gene lost 0 bases and the J gene lost 2 bases, with 10 bases spanning the gap. The length of the CDR3 is 15 residues. The CDR3 sequence is CASSYSWEINYGYTF. Written as DNA, the CDR3 is TGTGCCAGCAGTTACTCTTGGGAGATAAACTATGGCTACACCTTC.

The J gene is TRBJ1-3, the V gene TRBV6-5; D gene ambiguous. CDR1 and CDR2 (germline): MNHEY, SVGAGI. The length of the CDR3 is 15 residues. With 5 bases removed from V and 2 bases from J, the gap between germline ends came to 13 bases. CDR3 sequence: CASSNPQWAGNTIYF. The CDR3 region has the DNA TGTGCCAGCAGTAACCCACAATGGGCTGGAAACACCATATATTTT.

The chain joins TRBV6-5 to TRBJ1-1; D not resolved. CDR3 length equals 15 residues. Germline V gives CDR1 MNHEY, CDR2 SVGAGI. Trimming took 2 bases from V and 0 from J, leaving 10 bases between them. CDR3 sequence reads: CASSYRSGVNTEAFF. CDR3 coding DNA: TGTGCCAGCAGTTACCGCTCGGGAGTGAACACTGAAGCTTTCTTT.

The CDR3 protein is CASSTSRDSRNQPQHF. As DNA, the CDR3 is TGTGCCAGCAGCACTTCCCGGGACAGTCGAAATCAGCCCCAGCATTTT. The V gene is TRBV3-1 (or the pseudogene TRBV3-2), the J gene TRBJ1-5; 7 positions match TRBD1. CDR3 length: 16 residues. Germline V gene data show CDR1 as LGHDT and CDR2 as YNNKEL (reference sequence). Unmatched junction bases numbered 11, after V lost 5 bases and J lost 4 bases.

This rearrangement joins TRBV27 to TRBJ2-1, with TRBD1 identical over 7 bases. Unmatched junction bases numbered 13, after V lost 1 base and J lost 7 bases. The CDR3 has 17 residues. CDR1 and CDR2 (germline): MNHEY, SMNVEV (reference sequence). The CDR3 nucleotides are TGTGCCAGCAGTTTATTCGCGTTACAGGGGACCTTGAATGAGCAGTTCTTC. Translation: CASSLFALQGTLNEQFF.

This clone was observed a single time. The CDR3 here is CASSQGEGVSGNEQFF. DNA of the CDR3: TGTGCCAGCAGCCAAGGGGAGGGAGTATCCGGGAATGAGCAGTTCTTC. This chain uses TRBV4-2 with TRBJ2-1; the match to TRBD2 covers 7 bases. V shed 1 base and J 7 bases; nucleotides not matched to a gene: 10. The CDR3 extends over 16 amino acids. Germline V gene sequence: CDR1 LGHNA, CDR2 YNFKEQ.

The rearrangement joins TRBV30 to TRBJ2-7, with 11 bases lining up with TRBD2. The length of the CDR3 is 18 residues. V trimming: 3 bases; J trimming: 6 bases; junction bases outside the gene matches: 19. Germline CDR1 is GTSNPN and CDR2 is SVGIG (reference sequence). In DNA form, the CDR3 reads TGTGCCTGGAGGGCATGGGGGCTAGCGGGAGGCTCTTTTAGCGAGCAGTACTTC. This gives the protein CAWRAWGLAGGSFSEQYF. Full variable domain (missing parts from reference TRBV30 and TRBJ2-7): SQTIHQWPATLVQPVGSPLSLECTVEGTSNPNLYWYRQAAGRGLQLLFYSVGIGQISSEVPQNLSASRPQDRQFILSSKKLLLSDSGFYLCAWRAWGLAGGSFSEQYFGPGTRLTVT.

V and J are TRBV21-1 and TRBJ1-5; the D call TRBD1 from the table was never checked on the DNA. TRBV21-1 is listed as a pseudogene. This CDR3 spans 16 amino acids. The CDR3 DNA follows: TGTGCCAGCAGCAAAGTCCTACAGGGCGAAGATCAGCCCCAGCATTTT. Translated: CASSKVLQGEDQPQHF.

The gene calls are TRBV12-3 or TRBV12-4 and TRBJ2-5; 8 nucleotides align to TRBD1. CDR3 length: 13 amino acids. Germline trimming cut 5 bases from V and 5 bases from J; bases unmatched to any gene: 4. The CDR3 loop reads CASSRRGQETQYF. The CDR3 DNA reads TGTGCCAGCAGTCGCAGGGGGCAGGAGACCCAGTACTTC.